These T cell receptor beta chains were read from a single sample in a study of T cells in narcolepsy. The repertoire was sequenced with immunoSEQ multiplex PCR; TCRdb's copy has only in-frame clones and lacks some. The sample has about 30,000 clones, around 86% seen once. Sequenced sample: CD45RA- memory CD4+ T cells from PBMCs. The receptor set was obtained from a human donor with narcolepsy. Both conserved end residues are part of each CDR3. D genes are given only for firm matches. The size entry is marked missing in some rows and otherwise reads once, few, many or a size class.

-,TRBV30,TRBJ1-1,TRBD1,CAWSPGGNTEAFF,TGTGCCTGGAGTCCAGGGGGGAACACTGAAGCTTTCTTT
-,TRBV6-1,TRBJ1-4,-,CASSRAGRNEKLFF,TGTGCCAGCAGTCGAGCAGGGAGGAATGAAAAACTGTTTTTT
-,TRBV6-4,TRBJ2-7,-,CASSDSIRDKTYEQYF,TGTGCCAGCAGTGACTCGATCCGGGACAAAACCTACGAGCAGTACTTC
few,TRBV5-6,TRBJ1-6,TRBD1,CASKVQGVNSPLHF,TGTGCCAGCAAGGTACAGGGGGTGAATTCACCCCTCCACTTT
-,TRBV2,TRBJ2-5,-,CASTVKETQYF,TGTGCCAGCACGGTTAAAGAGACCCAGTACTTC
-,TRBV18,TRBJ2-1,TRBD2,CASSPRPSGGDGNEQFF,TGTGCCAGCTCACCAAGGCCTAGCGGGGGGGACGGCAATGAGCAGTTCTTC
-,TRBV7-2,TRBJ1-5,-,CASSLVGANNQPQHF,TGTGCCAGCAGCTTAGTAGGGGCCAACAATCAGCCCCAGCATTTT
-,TRBV5-4,TRBJ1-2,TRBD1,CASSLMTGGDGYTF,TGTGCCAGCAGCTTGATGACAGGGGGCGATGGCTACACCTTC
-,TRBV7-9,TRBJ2-1,TRBD2,CASSRGGVSYNEQFF,TGTGCCAGCAGCCGGGGGGGTGTTTCCTACAATGAGCAGTTCTTC
-,TRBV4-3,TRBJ2-1,TRBD2,CASSQDPASGGRPEQFF,TGCGCCAGCAGCCAAGACCCGGCTAGCGGGGGGCGCCCTGAGCAGTTCTTC
once,TRBV7-2,TRBJ2-7,-,CASSFRDNYEQYF,TGTGCCAGCAGCTTCAGAGATAACTACGAGCAGTACTTC